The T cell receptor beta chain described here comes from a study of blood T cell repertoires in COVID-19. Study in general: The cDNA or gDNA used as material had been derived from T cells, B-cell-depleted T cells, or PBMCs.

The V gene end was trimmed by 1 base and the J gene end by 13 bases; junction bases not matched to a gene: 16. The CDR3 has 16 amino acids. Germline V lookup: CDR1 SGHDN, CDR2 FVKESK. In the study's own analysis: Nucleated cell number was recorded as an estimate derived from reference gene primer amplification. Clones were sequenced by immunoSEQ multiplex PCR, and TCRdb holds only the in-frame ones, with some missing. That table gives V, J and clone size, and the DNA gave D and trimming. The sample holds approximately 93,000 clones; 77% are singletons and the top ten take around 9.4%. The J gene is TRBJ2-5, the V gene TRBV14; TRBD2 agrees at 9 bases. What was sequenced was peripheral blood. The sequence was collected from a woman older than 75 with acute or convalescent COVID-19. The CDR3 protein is CASSQVAGGPLASLYF. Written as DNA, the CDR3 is TGTGCCAGCAGCCAAGTGGCGGGGGGGCCACTCGCAAGCTTGTACTTC.